This TCR beta chain was documented in a study of blood T cell repertoires in COVID-19. Study as a whole: COVID-19 samples collected from the United States, Italy and Spain covered acute and convalescent phases. Sources were T cells, B-cell-depleted T cells, or PBMCs; the material itself was cDNA or gDNA.

Here immunoSEQ multiplex PCR was the method, and the copy in TCRdb shows in-frame clones only, minus some. The data show about 110,000 clones, with approximately 90% seen just once and 4.6% held by the top ten. V shed 4 bases and J shed 0 bases, with 10 bases lying between them. The CDR3 runs 15 residues. CDR1 is SGHVS, CDR2 FQNEAQ, per germline. V gene TRBV7-8 combines with J gene TRBJ1-3, with D possibly matching TRBD1 (5 bases). The specimen sequenced was peripheral blood. The receptor was isolated from a woman aged 45-65 years with acute or convalescent COVID-19. Written as DNA, the CDR3 is TGTGCCAGCAGCTCCCAGGGCCGCTCTGGAAACACCATATATTTT. Translated, it gives CASSSQGRSGNTIYF.